This T cell receptor beta chain was sequenced during a study of T cell responses to AZD1222 COVID-19 vaccine. Study-wide results and limits: Unmutated regions of variants are reportedly targeted by nearly half of spike-specific TCRs. The donors showed a predominance of white British ancestry and of females, with possible underestimation of clonal diversity. With two AZD1222 doses given, Spike-specific TCR breadth and depth both rose.

Libraries were prepared by immunoSEQ multiplex PCR; TCRdb keeps only in-frame clonotypes and omits some of them. This table holds 120,000 or so clones, 87% found once. CDR1 is MNHEY, CDR2 SMNVEV, per germline (reference sequence). The germline V and J ends were trimmed by 5 bases and 0 bases, with 7 bases remaining between them. The length of the CDR3 is 13 residues. As for this clone: Its antigen is unknown.

This specimen consisted of peripheral blood, obtained on day 0 of AZD1222 vaccination. This receptor was obtained from an adult in good health. The V call is TRBV27, the J call TRBJ2-5; no clear D. The CDR3 sequence is CASSGPYQETQYF. In nucleotides, the CDR3 is TGTGCCAGCAGTGGTCCGTACCAAGAGACCCAGTACTTC.